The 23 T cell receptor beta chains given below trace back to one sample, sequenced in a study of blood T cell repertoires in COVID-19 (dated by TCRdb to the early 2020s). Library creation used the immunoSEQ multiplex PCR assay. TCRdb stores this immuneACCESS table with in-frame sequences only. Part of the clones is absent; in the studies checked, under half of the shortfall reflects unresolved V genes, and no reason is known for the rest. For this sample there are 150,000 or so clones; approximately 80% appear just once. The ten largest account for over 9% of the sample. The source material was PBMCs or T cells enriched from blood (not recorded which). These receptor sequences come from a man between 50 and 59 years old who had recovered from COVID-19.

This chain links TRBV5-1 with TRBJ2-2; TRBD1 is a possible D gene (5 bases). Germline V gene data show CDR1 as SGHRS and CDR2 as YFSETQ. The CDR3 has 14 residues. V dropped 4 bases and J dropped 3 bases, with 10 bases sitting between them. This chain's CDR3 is CASSPDTDTGELFF. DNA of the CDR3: TGCGCCAGCAGCCCGGACACGGACACCGGGGAGCTGTTTTTT.

CDR3 in amino acids: CAISESGGEYNEQFF. The CDR3 nucleotides are TGTGCCATCAGTGAGTCAGGGGGGGAATACAATGAGCAGTTCTTC. This chain links TRBV10-3 with TRBJ2-1, with D possibly being TRBD2 (7 bases). V dropped 0 bases and J dropped 4 bases, with 10 bases sitting between them. Germline V gene sequence: CDR1 ENHRY, CDR2 SYGVKD. CDR3 length equals 15 residues.

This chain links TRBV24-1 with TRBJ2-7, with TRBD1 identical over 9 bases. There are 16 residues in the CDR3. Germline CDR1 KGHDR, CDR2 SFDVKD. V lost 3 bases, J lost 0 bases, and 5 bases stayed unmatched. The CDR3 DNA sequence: TGTGCCACCAGTGATCCGCCGGGACAGGGCTCCTACGAGCAGTACTTC. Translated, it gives CATSDPPGQGSYEQYF.

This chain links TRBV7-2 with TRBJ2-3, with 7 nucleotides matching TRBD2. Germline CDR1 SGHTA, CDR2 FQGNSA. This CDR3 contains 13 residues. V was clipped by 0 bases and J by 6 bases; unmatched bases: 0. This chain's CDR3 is CASSLAREDTQYF. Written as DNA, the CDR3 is TGTGCCAGCAGCTTAGCGCGGGAGGATACGCAGTATTTT.

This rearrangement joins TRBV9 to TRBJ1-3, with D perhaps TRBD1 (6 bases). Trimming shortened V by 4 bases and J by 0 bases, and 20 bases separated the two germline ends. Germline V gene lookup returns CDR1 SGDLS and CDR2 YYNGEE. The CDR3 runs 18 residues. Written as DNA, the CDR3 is TGTGCCAGCAGCTATAGACAGGACGGGAGGATCTCTGGAAACACCATATATTTT. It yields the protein CASSYRQDGRISGNTIYF.

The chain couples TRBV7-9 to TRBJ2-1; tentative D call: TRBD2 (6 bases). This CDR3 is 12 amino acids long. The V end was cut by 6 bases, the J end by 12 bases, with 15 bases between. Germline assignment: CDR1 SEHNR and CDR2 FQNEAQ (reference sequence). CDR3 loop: CASRLLAPPQFF. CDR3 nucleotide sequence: TGTGCCAGCAGACTTCTAGCGCCACCGCAGTTCTTC. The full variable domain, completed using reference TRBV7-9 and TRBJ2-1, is DTGVSQNPRHKITKRGQNVTFRCDPISEHNRLYWYRQTLGQGPEFLTYFQNEAQLEKSRLLSDRFSAERPKGSFSTLEIQRTEQGDSAMYLCASRLLAPPQFFGPGTRLTVL.

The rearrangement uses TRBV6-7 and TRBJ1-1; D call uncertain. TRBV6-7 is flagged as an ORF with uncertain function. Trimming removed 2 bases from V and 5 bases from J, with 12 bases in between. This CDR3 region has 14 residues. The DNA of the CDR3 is TGTGCCAGCAGTTACCGGACGGAGGGAACTGAAGCTTTCTTT. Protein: CASSYRTEGTEAFF.

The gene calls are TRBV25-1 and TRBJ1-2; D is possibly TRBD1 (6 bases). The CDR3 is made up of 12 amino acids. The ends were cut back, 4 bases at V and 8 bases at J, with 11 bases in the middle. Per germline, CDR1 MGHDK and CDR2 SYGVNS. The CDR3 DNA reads TGTGCCAGCAGTGCAGGGGCTGTCGGCTACACCTTC. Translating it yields CASSAGAVGYTF.

CDR3 DNA sequence: TGTGCCAGCAGTTACTCAACAGGACAGGGGGGCTACACCTTC. Translation gives CASSYSTGQGGYTF. This rearrangement joins TRBV6-5 to TRBJ1-2; TRBD1 matches at 9 bases. With 0 bases clipped from V and 8 bases from J, the junction kept 4 bases outside the gene matches. Germline assignment: CDR1 MNHEY and CDR2 SVGAGI. The CDR3 runs 14 residues.

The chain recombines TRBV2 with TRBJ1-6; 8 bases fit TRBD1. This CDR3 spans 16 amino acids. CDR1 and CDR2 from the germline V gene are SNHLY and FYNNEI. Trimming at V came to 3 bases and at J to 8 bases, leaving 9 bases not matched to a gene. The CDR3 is CASSEGGRGLDSPLHF. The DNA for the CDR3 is TGTGCCAGCAGTGAGGGTGGCAGGGGGCTTGATTCACCCCTCCACTTT.

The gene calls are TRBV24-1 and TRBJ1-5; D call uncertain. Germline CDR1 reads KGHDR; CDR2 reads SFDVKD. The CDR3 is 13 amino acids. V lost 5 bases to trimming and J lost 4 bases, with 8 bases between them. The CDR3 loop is CATSGSTNQPQHF. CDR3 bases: TGTGCCACCAGTGGCTCAACAAATCAGCCCCAGCATTTT.

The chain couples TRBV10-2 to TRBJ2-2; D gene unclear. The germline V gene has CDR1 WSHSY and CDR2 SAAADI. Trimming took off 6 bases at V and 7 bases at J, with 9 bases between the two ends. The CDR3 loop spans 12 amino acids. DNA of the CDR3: TGCGCCAGCAGGTACTTCGACGGGGAGCTGTTTTTT. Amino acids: CASRYFDGELFF.

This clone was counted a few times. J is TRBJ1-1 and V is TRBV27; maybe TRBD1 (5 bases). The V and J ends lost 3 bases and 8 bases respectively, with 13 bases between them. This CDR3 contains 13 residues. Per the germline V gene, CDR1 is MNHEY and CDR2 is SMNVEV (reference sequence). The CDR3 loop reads CASSFGQGLEAFF. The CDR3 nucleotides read TGTGCCAGCAGTTTCGGTCAGGGTTTGGAAGCTTTCTTT.

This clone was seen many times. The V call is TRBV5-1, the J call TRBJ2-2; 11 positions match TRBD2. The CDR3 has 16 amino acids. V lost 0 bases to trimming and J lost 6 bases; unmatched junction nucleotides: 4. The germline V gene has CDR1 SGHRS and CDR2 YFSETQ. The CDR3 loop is CASSLDSGGAAGELFF. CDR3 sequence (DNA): TGCGCCAGCAGCTTGGATAGCGGGGGGGCCGCCGGGGAGCTGTTTTTT.

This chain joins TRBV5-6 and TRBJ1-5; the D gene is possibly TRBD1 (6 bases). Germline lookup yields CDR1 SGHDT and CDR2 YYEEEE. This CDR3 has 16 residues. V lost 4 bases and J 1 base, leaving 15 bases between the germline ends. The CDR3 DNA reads TGTGCCAGCAGCCTAACCAAAACAGGGAGCAATCAGCCCCAGCATTTT. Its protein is CASSLTKTGSNQPQHF.

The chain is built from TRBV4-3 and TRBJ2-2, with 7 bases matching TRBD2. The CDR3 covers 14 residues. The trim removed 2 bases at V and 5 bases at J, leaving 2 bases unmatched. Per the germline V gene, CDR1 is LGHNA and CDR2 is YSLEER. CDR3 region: CASSQWTSTGELFF. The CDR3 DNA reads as TGCGCCAGCAGCCAATGGACTAGTACCGGGGAGCTGTTTTTT.

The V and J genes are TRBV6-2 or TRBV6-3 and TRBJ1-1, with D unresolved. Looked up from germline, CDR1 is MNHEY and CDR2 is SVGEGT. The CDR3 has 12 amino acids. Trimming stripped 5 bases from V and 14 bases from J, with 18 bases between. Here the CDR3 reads CASSHDAGRGFF. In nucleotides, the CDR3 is TGTGCCAGCAGTCACGACGCGGGGAGAGGGTTCTTT.

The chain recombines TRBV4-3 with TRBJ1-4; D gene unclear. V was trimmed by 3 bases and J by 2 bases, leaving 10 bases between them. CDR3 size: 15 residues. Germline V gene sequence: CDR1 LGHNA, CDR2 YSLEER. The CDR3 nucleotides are TGCGCCAGCAGCCACAGAACAGATACTAATGAAAAACTGTTTTTT. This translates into CASSHRTDTNEKLFF.

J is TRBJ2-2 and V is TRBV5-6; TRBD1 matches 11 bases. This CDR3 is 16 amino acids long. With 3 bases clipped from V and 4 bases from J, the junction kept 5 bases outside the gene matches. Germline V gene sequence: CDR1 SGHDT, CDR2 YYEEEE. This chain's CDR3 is CASSSDRGRRTGELFF. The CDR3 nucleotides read TGTGCCAGCAGCTCGGACAGGGGGCGTCGCACCGGGGAGCTGTTTTTT.

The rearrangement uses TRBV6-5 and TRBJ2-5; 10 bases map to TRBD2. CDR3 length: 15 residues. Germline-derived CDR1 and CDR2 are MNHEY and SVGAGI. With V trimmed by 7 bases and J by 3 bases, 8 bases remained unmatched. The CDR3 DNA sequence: TGTGCCAGCAACGAACTAGCGGGGACTGAAGAGACCCAGTACTTC. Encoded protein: CASNELAGTEETQYF.

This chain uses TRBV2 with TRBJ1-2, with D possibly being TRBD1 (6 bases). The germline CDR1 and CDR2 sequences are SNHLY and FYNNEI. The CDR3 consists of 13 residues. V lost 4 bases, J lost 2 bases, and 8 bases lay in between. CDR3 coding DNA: TGTGCCAGCAGTGGGGGGCGGAACTATGGCTACACCTTC. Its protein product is CASSGGRNYGYTF.

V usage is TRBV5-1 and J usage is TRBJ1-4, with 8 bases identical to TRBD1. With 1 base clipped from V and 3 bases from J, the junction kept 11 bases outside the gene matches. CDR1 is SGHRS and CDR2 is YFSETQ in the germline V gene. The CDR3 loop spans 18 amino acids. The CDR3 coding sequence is TGCGCCAGCAGCTTGTCTCCCGGGACAGGTCCCGCTAATGAAAAACTGTTTTTT. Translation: CASSLSPGTGPANEKLFF.

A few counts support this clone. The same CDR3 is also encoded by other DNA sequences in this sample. The CDR3 sequence is CATSKGGGNTGELFF. The CDR3 DNA sequence: TGTGCCACCAGCAAGGGCGGGGGGAACACCGGGGAGCTGTTTTTT. V usage is TRBV15 and J usage is TRBJ2-2, with 7 bases fitting TRBD2. This CDR3 spans 15 amino acids. Trimming removed 4 bases from V and 1 base from J; junction bases left unmatched: 3. Germline assignment: CDR1 LNHNV and CDR2 YYDKDF (reference sequence).